This T cell receptor beta chain was recovered during a study of shared clonotypes between healthy human individuals. Findings of the study overall: Few donors restricted represented genetic and exposure-history diversity.

Notes on this clone: Its antigen is not known.

Once extracted for a subset, genomic DNA was divided evenly among several immunoSEQ plates. Produced via immunoSEQ multiplex PCR; TCRdb's table is partial and in-frame only. The table includes a few million clones, approximately 96% detected once. The sequenced material came from naive CD4+ T cells sorted from blood. As for subset: CD45RA+ positively selected. This receptor was obtained from a man between 18 and 29 years old in good health.

CDR3 bases: TGCGCCAGCAGCTTTTCCACAGGGGGTAATTTCATGAACACTGAAGCTTTCTTT. This codes for CASSFSTGGNFMNTEAFF. The V call is TRBV5-1, the J call TRBJ1-1; 8 bases match TRBD1. Per germline, CDR1 SGHRS and CDR2 YFSETQ. V dropped 2 bases and J dropped 0; count of bases not matched to a gene: 12. CDR3 size: 18 residues.